The clone carrying this T cell receptor beta chain has a handful of counts. Its specificity is not known. The sample belongs to a study of T cell responses to AZD1222 COVID-19 vaccine. Study-level points and caveats: White British people made up most donors, females outnumbered males, and clonal diversity was possibly underestimated. As reported, nearly half of all spike-specific TCRs target variant regions that are unmutated. Only after the peak T cell response were repertoires sampled. A rise in Spike-specific TCR breadth and depth followed two AZD1222 doses.

Method: immunoSEQ multiplex PCR; TCRdb's copy keeps in-frame clones and lacks some. The sample holds about 37,000 clones; under 90% are singletons and the top ten take 8% to 13%. The CDR3 loop spans 14 amino acids. The rearrangement links TRBV1 to TRBJ2-1; the D segment call TRBD1 is taken from the table without a DNA check. TRBV1 is labeled a pseudogene. The receptor was isolated from an adult who received the AZD1222 COVID-19 vaccine. This material consisted of peripheral blood, taken 28 days after the second AZD1222 dose. CDR3 DNA sequence: TGCACCAGCAGCCAAGACATACAGGGCAATGAGCAGTTCTTC. Translation: CTSSQDIQGNEQFF.